This passage covers 18 T cell receptor beta chains from one sample sequenced in a study of neurological immune-mediated disorders. One entry per CDR3 protein, called by TCRdb with MiXCR from the 5' RACE reads. The sample carries about 58,000 distinct CDR3 sequences, 3% to 4% recorded once. The sequenced sample was PBMCs. The source is a woman aged 55 to 70 with multiple sclerosis.

V and J are TRBV6-2 or TRBV6-3 and TRBJ1-1, with a tentative D call TRBD1 (5 bases). Germline values: CDR1 MNHEY, CDR2 SVGEGT. The CDR3 spans 14 residues. V gave up 3 bases and J gave up 6 bases, with 14 bases separating them. CDR3 sequence: CASSYWGRIPEAFF. DNA of the CDR3: TGTGCCAGCAGTTATTGGGGCCGGATCCCTGAAGCTTTCTTT.

This clonotype was counted at least ten times. Here the CDR3 reads CASSQEGGGQGTYEQYF. The CDR3 nucleotides read TGCGCCAGCAGCCAAGAAGGAGGAGGCCAGGGTACCTACGAGCAGTACTTC. V is TRBV4-1 and J is TRBJ2-7; D may be TRBD1 or TRBD2 (5 bases each). CDR1 MGHRA and CDR2 YSYEKL come from the germline V gene. V lost 0 bases, J lost 2 bases, and 17 bases lay in between. The CDR3 contains 17 residues.

This clonotype has a count of ten or more. This CDR3 is CASSPTGYPYNEQFF. CDR3 bases: TGTGCCAGCAGTCCGACAGGGTACCCCTACAATGAGCAGTTCTTC. This sequence joins TRBV12-3 or TRBV12-4 and TRBJ2-1; 7 positions agree with TRBD1. The CDR3 sequence is 15 residues long. After removal of 5 bases from V and 2 bases from J, the junction contained 6 bases not matched to a gene.

This clonotype appeared many times. This rearrangement joins TRBV20-1 to TRBJ2-3; perhaps TRBD2 as D (5 bases). In germline, CDR1 is DFQATT, CDR2 SNEGSKA (reference sequence). V shed 2 bases and J shed 3 bases, with 18 bases lying between them. CDR3 length: 16 residues. The CDR3 loop is CSARPPLSRRTDTQYF. DNA of the CDR3: TGCAGTGCTAGACCCCCCTTGTCCAGGAGGACAGATACGCAGTATTTT.

Ten or more counts support this clonotype. The chain joins TRBV12-3 or TRBV12-4 to TRBJ2-7; a weak D match, TRBD1 (6 bases). The CDR3 consists of 12 residues. Trimming stripped 3 bases from V and 9 bases from J, with 12 bases between. CDR3 DNA sequence: TGTGCCAGCAGTTTTAACAGGGTAGGGCAGTACTTC. This sequence encodes CASSFNRVGQYF.

This clonotype was seen repeatedly, ten times or more. The rearrangement links TRBV24-1 to TRBJ2-1, with D perhaps matching TRBD1 (5 bases). Trimming took off 5 bases at V and 5 bases at J, with 18 bases between the two ends. The length of the CDR3 is 16 residues. The germline gives CDR1 KGHDR, CDR2 SFDVKD. CDR3: CATSALDKTVNNEQFF. The CDR3 DNA is TGTGCCACCAGTGCCCTGGACAAGACAGTAAACAATGAGCAGTTCTTC.

This clonotype appeared many times. The chain joins TRBV5-1 to TRBJ1-1, with 9 bases fitting TRBD1. This CDR3 spans 16 amino acids. Germline CDR1 and CDR2: SGHRS and YFSETQ. The J segment lost 2 bases and the V segment lost 3 bases, leaving 8 bases of the junction unmatched. Written as DNA, the CDR3 is TGCGCCAGCAGCTCACAGGGGGCCGATGGTAACACTGAAGCTTTCTTT. Translating gives CASSSQGADGNTEAFF.

In this sample, this clonotype turned up many times. J is TRBJ2-7 and V is TRBV5-1; D uncertain. Germline V gene data show CDR1 as SGHRS and CDR2 as YFSETQ. Deletions cut 5 bases from V and 3 bases from J, with 9 bases between. There are 12 residues in the CDR3. CDR3 sequence reads: CASRLDNYEQYF. CDR3 in DNA: TGCGCCAGCAGGCTCGATAACTACGAGCAGTACTTC. Supplemented by reference TRBV5-1 and TRBJ2-7, the full variable domain reads KAGVTQTPRYLIKTRGQQVTLSCSPISGHRSVSWYQQTPGQGLQFLFEYFSETQRNKGNFPGRFSGRQFSNSRSEMNVSTLELGDSALYLCASRLDNYEQYFGPGTRLTVT.

Concerning this clonotype itself: The junction differs from germline at one of its ends, possibly a read error. The chain is built from TRBV28 and TRBJ2-1, with 13 bases aligning to TRBD2. The CDR3 sequence is 15 residues long. Germline CDR1 MDHEN, CDR2 SYDVKM. DNA of the CDR3: TGTGCCAGCAGTTTAACTAGCGGGAGGGCCAATGCGCAGTTCTTC. Translation gives CASSLTSGRANAQFF.

Ten or more counts support this clonotype. The CDR3 here is CASSLGTRREETQYF. DNA for the CDR3: TGCGCCAGCAGCTTGGGGACAAGGAGAGAAGAGACCCAGTACTTC. The V gene is TRBV5-1, the J gene TRBJ2-5; maybe TRBD1 (5 bases). The germline gives CDR1 SGHRS, CDR2 YFSETQ. CDR3 length: 15 residues. V dropped 0 bases and J dropped 3 bases, with 12 bases sitting between them.

This clonotype was detected ten times or more. The chain links TRBV7-8 to TRBJ1-5, with D hard to call. Germline V gene data show CDR1 as SGHVS and CDR2 as FQNEAQ. Trimming shortened V by 1 base and J by 0 bases, and 13 bases separated the two germline ends. The CDR3 has 17 residues. The CDR3 sequence is CASSLVPDRYSNQPQHF. The CDR3, as DNA: TGTGCCAGCAGCTTAGTCCCGGACCGTTATAGCAATCAGCCCCAGCATTTT. Variable domain in full (rest from reference TRBV7-8 and TRBJ1-5): GAGVSQSPRYKVAKRGQDVALRCDPISGHVSLFWYQQALGQGPEFLTYFQNEAQLDKSGLPSDRFFAERPEGSVSTLKIQRTQQEDSAVYLCASSLVPDRYSNQPQHFGDGTRLSIL.

This clonotype has at least ten counts. The chain joins TRBV20-1 to TRBJ2-3; TRBD2 agrees at 8 bases. J gave up 2 bases and V 2 bases, and 9 bases lay outside the gene matches. The CDR3 extends over 16 amino acids. The germline V gene encodes CDR1 DFQATT and CDR2 SNEGSKA (reference sequence). DNA of the CDR3: TGCAGTGCTAGAAACAATCAGCGGGGGTACACAGATACGCAGTATTTT. Its protein product is CSARNNQRGYTDTQYF.

This clonotype was seen ten or more times. V usage is TRBV7-2 and J usage is TRBJ2-2; 9 positions match TRBD1. With 3 bases clipped from V and 7 bases from J, the junction kept 3 bases outside the gene matches. The CDR3 contains 14 residues. Germline V gives CDR1 SGHTA, CDR2 FQGNSA. The CDR3 loop is CASSFPTGGGELFF. The CDR3, as DNA: TGTGCCAGCAGCTTCCCGACAGGGGGCGGGGAGCTGTTTTTT.

Turning to this clonotype: A read error may be the cause here, since a much bigger clone is one base away. The chain's CDR3 is CASSVDQTGQVYEQYF. CDR3 DNA sequence: TGTGCCAGCAGCGTAGACCAGACAGGGCAAGTCTACGAGCAGTACTTC. V and J are TRBV9 and TRBJ2-7, with 7 bases matching TRBD1. The junction had 9 bases not matched to a gene; V was cut back by 0 bases and J by 3 bases. Germline CDR1 is SGDLS and CDR2 is YYNGEE. This CDR3 region has 16 residues.

This clonotype was observed many times. This sequence joins TRBV6-2 or TRBV6-3 and TRBJ2-7; 11 bases line up with TRBD2. The CDR3 spans 14 residues. Germline assignment: CDR1 MNHEY and CDR2 SVGEGT. Trimming at V came to 4 bases and at J to 2 bases, leaving 1 base not matched to a gene. The CDR3 reads CASSSLAGAYEQYF. DNA of the CDR3: TGTGCCAGCAGTTCACTAGCGGGGGCCTACGAGCAGTACTTC.

This clonotype was counted a few times. A read error may be the cause here, since a much bigger clone is one base away. The chain joins TRBV14 to TRBJ2-5; no clear D gene. From germline, CDR1 is SGHDN and CDR2 FVKESK. The CDR3 extends over 13 amino acids. Trimming took 2 bases from V and 7 from J, leaving 11 bases between them. CDR3 DNA: TGTGCCAGCAGCCAAAACACCGAGATGACCCAGTACTTC. Residues: CASSQNTEMTQYF.

This clonotype showed up many times. J is TRBJ2-7 and V is TRBV28, with D tentatively TRBD1 (5 bases). The CDR3 consists of 14 residues. The germline V gene encodes CDR1 MDHEN and CDR2 SYDVKM. Trimming took 4 bases from V and 0 from J, leaving 10 bases between them. The CDR3 is CASSWGSNSYEQYF. The CDR3 DNA follows: TGTGCCAGCAGTTGGGGCAGTAACTCCTACGAGCAGTACTTC.

The chain uses TRBV4-3 and TRBJ1-2; D remains unclear. The CDR3 consists of 14 residues. The V gene lost 4 bases and the J gene lost 4 bases, with 13 bases spanning the gap. CDR1 is LGHNA and CDR2 is YSLEER in the germline V gene. Here the CDR3 reads CASSPERRTYGYTF. The CDR3 nucleotides are TGCGCCAGCAGCCCAGAACGACGGACCTATGGCTACACCTTC.